Listed below are T cell receptor beta chains from one sample, sequenced in a study of cytomegalovirus exposure and HLA in healthy donors. The data were produced by immunoSEQ multiplex PCR, yet TCRdb's version contains in-frame clones alone and is incomplete. This sample has approximately 30,000 clones, with 35% to 50% found just once. The sample comprised PBMCs. The receptors were gathered from a woman in her fifties or sixties in good health and CMV-seronegative. The CDR3 runs from the conserved cysteine through the conserved F or W. Each record gives: V gene, clone size, D gene, J gene, CDR3 protein. The D gene is left open where the match is weak. The size entry is marked missing in some rows and otherwise reads once, few, many or a size class.

v_call: TRBV6-1
clone_size: few
d_call: TRBD1
j_call: TRBJ1-5
cdr3_aa: CATTGPVQPQHF

v_call: TRBV30
clone_size: -
d_call: TRBD1
j_call: TRBJ1-2
cdr3_aa: CAWSPTGVGYGYTF

v_call: TRBV5-4
clone_size: few
d_call: -
j_call: TRBJ1-2
cdr3_aa: CASSLGRGGGYTF

v_call: TRBV4-1
clone_size: -
d_call: TRBD1
j_call: TRBJ2-7
cdr3_aa: CASSQGWTGTGAYEQYF

v_call: TRBV28
clone_size: few
d_call: -
j_call: TRBJ2-7
cdr3_aa: CASSPTHRVGEQYF

v_call: TRBV9
clone_size: once
d_call: TRBD1
j_call: TRBJ1-2
cdr3_aa: CASSRDRAGYTF

v_call: TRBV5-1
clone_size: -
d_call: TRBD2
j_call: TRBJ2-6
cdr3_aa: CASSLASGRIISGANVLTF

v_call: TRBV12-1
clone_size: few
d_call: -
j_call: TRBJ2-3
cdr3_aa: CASSSLSDRTDTQYF

v_call: TRBV28
clone_size: few
d_call: -
j_call: TRBJ2-7
cdr3_aa: CASSLVIAVVREQYF

v_call: TRBV5-4
clone_size: few
d_call: TRBD1
j_call: TRBJ2-5
cdr3_aa: CASSLGGQYQETQYF

v_call: TRBV19
clone_size: medium-sized
d_call: TRBD1
j_call: TRBJ2-7
cdr3_aa: CASSIDRRQGAEQYF

v_call: TRBV9
clone_size: -
d_call: -
j_call: TRBJ2-7
cdr3_aa: CASSVQGTPLYEQYF

v_call: TRBV28
clone_size: -
d_call: -
j_call: TRBJ2-5
cdr3_aa: CASSGEFGGAETQYF

v_call: TRBV5-1
clone_size: -
d_call: TRBD2
j_call: TRBJ2-5
cdr3_aa: CASSLVQRGGQETQYF

v_call: TRBV18
clone_size: -
d_call: TRBD2
j_call: TRBJ2-5
cdr3_aa: CASSLNRGAGMETQYF

v_call: TRBV5-1
clone_size: -
d_call: TRBD1
j_call: TRBJ2-5
cdr3_aa: CASSQLTGEETQYF

v_call: TRBV19
clone_size: -
d_call: -
j_call: TRBJ1-5
cdr3_aa: CASNMGAAYSNQPQHF

v_call: TRBV5-4
clone_size: -
d_call: TRBD1
j_call: TRBJ1-1
cdr3_aa: CASSGQGPNTEAFF

v_call: TRBV6-1
clone_size: few
d_call: -
j_call: TRBJ1-2
cdr3_aa: CASSLRGSSYGYTF

v_call: TRBV15
clone_size: few
d_call: -
j_call: TRBJ1-1
cdr3_aa: CATSRGMGAERGHTEAFF

v_call: TRBV5-4
clone_size: few
d_call: -
j_call: TRBJ2-7
cdr3_aa: CASSSPGSPYEQYF

v_call: TRBV21-1
clone_size: few
d_call: -
j_call: TRBJ2-7
cdr3_aa: CASGRDRSFYEQYF

v_call: TRBV10-3
clone_size: few
d_call: TRBD1
j_call: TRBJ1-2
cdr3_aa: CATPGQGTYGYTF